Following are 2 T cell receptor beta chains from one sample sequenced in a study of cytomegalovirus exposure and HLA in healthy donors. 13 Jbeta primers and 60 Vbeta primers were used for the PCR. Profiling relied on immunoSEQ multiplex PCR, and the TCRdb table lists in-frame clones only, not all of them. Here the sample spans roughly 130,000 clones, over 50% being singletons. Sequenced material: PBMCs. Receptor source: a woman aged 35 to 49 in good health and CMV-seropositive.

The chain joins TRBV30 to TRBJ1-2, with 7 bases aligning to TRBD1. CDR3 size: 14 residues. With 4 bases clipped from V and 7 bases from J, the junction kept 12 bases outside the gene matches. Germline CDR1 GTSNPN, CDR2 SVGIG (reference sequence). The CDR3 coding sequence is TGTGCCTGGACCGGTAGAGTAGGGGGCTGTGGCTACACCTTC. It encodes CAWTGRVGGCGYTF.

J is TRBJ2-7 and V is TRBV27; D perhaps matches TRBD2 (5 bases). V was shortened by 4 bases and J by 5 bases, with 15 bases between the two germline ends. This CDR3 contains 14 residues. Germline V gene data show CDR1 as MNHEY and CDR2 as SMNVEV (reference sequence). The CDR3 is CASSWRPGIDEQYF. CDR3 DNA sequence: TGTGCCAGCAGTTGGCGCCCGGGAATCGACGAGCAGTACTTC.